This T cell receptor (beta chain) is from a study of blood T cell repertoires in COVID-19. Germline V gene lookup returns CDR1 SGHTA and CDR2 FQGNSA. Trimming cost V 5 bases and J 2 bases, with 12 bases left between them. The CDR3 spans 14 residues. Here immunoSEQ multiplex PCR was the method, and the copy in TCRdb shows in-frame clones only, minus some. This sample yields over 85,000 clones, of which 70% to 90% are seen a single time; 7% to 7.5% belongs to the top ten. The rearrangement uses TRBV7-2 and TRBJ1-2; weak D call: TRBD1 (6 bases). The sequenced material came from peripheral blood. The TCR originated in a man aged 55 to 70 with acute or convalescent COVID-19. The CDR3 here is CASSEDSTNYGYTF. Here the CDR3 DNA reads TGTGCCAGCAGCGAGGACAGTACAAACTATGGCTACACCTTC.